These T cell receptor beta chains were read from a single sample in a study of blood T cell repertoires in COVID-19. This table comes from immunoSEQ multiplex PCR, and its TCRdb copy is limited to in-frame clones, with some not included. The data hold approximately 50,000 clones, with over 85% observed a single time. Sequencing used peripheral blood. These receptor sequences come from a man aged 80 or over with active or convalescent COVID-19. Both conserved end residues are part of each CDR3. The D gene is left open where the match is weak. Not every row has a clone size; where given, it reads once, few, many or a size class.

j_call d_call clone_size v_call cdr3_aa cdr3_nt
TRBJ2-5 TRBD1 NA TRBV5-4 CASSGRGRSLETQYF TGTGCCAGCAGTGGTAGGGGGCGTTCGTTGGAGACCCAGTACTTC
TRBJ1-2 TRBD1 NA TRBV27 CASSPIDRAPANYGYTF TGTGCCAGCAGTCCAATCGACAGGGCCCCAGCTAACTATGGCTACACCTTC
TRBJ2-1 TRBD1 NA TRBV7-8 CASSLAQGAFNEQFF TGTGCCAGCAGCTTAGCGCAGGGGGCGTTCAATGAGCAGTTCTTC
TRBJ1-2 NA few TRBV19 CASSPPGGDYGYTF TGTGCCAGTAGTCCTCCGGGGGGGGACTATGGCTACACCTTC
TRBJ2-7 NA NA TRBV11-1 CASSLQEEGGEQYF TGTGCCAGCAGCCTACAAGAGGAGGGCGGCGAGCAGTACTTC
TRBJ2-3 NA NA TRBV6-6 CASRDSSEDTQYF TGTGCCAGCAGGGACAGTTCGGAAGATACGCAGTATTTT
TRBJ2-2 TRBD1 NA TRBV24-1 CATSDFRGGRGITGELFF TGTGCCACCAGTGATTTTAGGGGCGGCAGGGGGATCACCGGGGAGCTGTTTTTT
TRBJ1-2 NA NA TRBV2 CASSVAQEDGYTF TGTGCCAGCAGTGTGGCACAAGAAGATGGCTACACCTTC
TRBJ1-1 TRBD1 NA TRBV7-2 CASSLSTGAGVGEAFF TGTGCCAGCAGCTTATCAACAGGGGCAGGGGTGGGTGAAGCTTTCTTT
TRBJ1-2 NA once TRBV11-2 CASSLDGGTF TGTGCCAGCAGTCTTGATGGAGGTACCTTC
TRBJ2-3 NA once TRBV5-1 CASSWPRLKTTDTQYF TGCGCCAGCAGCTGGCCCCGACTGAAAACAACAGATACGCAGTATTTT
TRBJ1-1 NA NA TRBV19 CASSPQLRRVDTEAFF TGTGCCAGTAGTCCCCAACTCCGCAGGGTGGACACTGAAGCTTTCTTT
TRBJ1-5 NA few TRBV30 CAWSGGFGQPQHF TGTGCCTGGTCGGGAGGGTTCGGTCAGCCCCAGCATTTT
TRBJ2-7 TRBD1 once TRBV4-3 CASSQDPTGTGSSYEQYF TGCGCCAGCAGCCAAGATCCTACCGGGACAGGATCCTCCTACGAGCAGTACTTC
TRBJ2-7 TRBD2 NA TRBV28 CASSFSSGLAGDEQYF TGTGCCAGCAGTTTTTCTTCGGGACTAGCGGGAGACGAGCAGTACTTC
TRBJ2-7 TRBD1 NA TRBV9 CASSVSPRQGAGEQYF TGTGCCAGCAGCGTAAGTCCCCGACAGGGGGCTGGTGAGCAGTACTTC
TRBJ2-2 TRBD1 NA TRBV7-9 CASSPGTGSTGELFF TGTGCCAGCAGCCCAGGGACAGGGAGCACCGGGGAGCTGTTTTTT
TRBJ2-7 NA NA TRBV9 CASSVATHYEQYF TGTGCCAGCAGCGTAGCTACCCACTACGAGCAGTACTTC
TRBJ2-7 TRBD2 NA TRBV10-1 CASSAGTTSEQYF TGCGCCAGCAGTGCCGGGACTACCAGCGAGCAGTACTTC
TRBJ2-7 NA NA TRBV9 CASKTGESSYEQYF TGTGCCAGCAAAACGGGAGAGTCTTCATACGAGCAGTACTTC
TRBJ2-2 NA NA TRBV4-2 CASSQVASGTGELFF TGTGCCAGCAGCCAAGTAGCCAGCGGGACCGGGGAGCTGTTTTTT
TRBJ2-7 NA NA TRBV10-3 CAIRAEGYEQYF TGTGCCATCAGGGCAGAGGGATACGAGCAGTACTTC
TRBJ2-3 TRBD2 few TRBV7-9 CATLAGGTDTQYF TGTGCCACCCTAGCGGGAGGGACAGATACGCAGTATTTT
TRBJ2-3 TRBD2 NA TRBV28 CASSPPGRLAGAPDTQYF TGTGCCAGCAGTCCACCCGGCCGGCTAGCGGGAGCGCCAGATACGCAGTATTTT
TRBJ1-1 TRBD1 NA TRBV29-1 CSVVTGANTEAFF TGCAGCGTTGTAACAGGGGCGAACACTGAAGCTTTCTTT
TRBJ2-1 NA NA TRBV28 CASRTPGDEQFF TGTGCCAGCAGAACCCCCGGTGATGAGCAGTTCTTC
TRBJ1-2 TRBD1 NA TRBV4-2 CASSQGGQGGYGYTF TGTGCCAGCAGCCAAGGGGGACAGGGAGGCTATGGCTACACCTTC
TRBJ2-5 TRBD1 NA TRBV6-1 CASSEGVGQGQETQYF TGTGCCAGCAGTGAAGGGGTCGGACAGGGCCAAGAGACCCAGTACTTC
TRBJ2-5 NA NA TRBV7-9 CASSLRGGRQKIGETQYF TGTGCCAGCAGCTTAAGGGGGGGTCGACAAAAGATAGGAGAGACCCAGTACTTC
TRBJ2-2 NA few TRBV3-1/TRBV3-2 CASSPRGWAANTGELFF TGTGCCAGCAGCCCCCGAGGGTGGGCAGCGAACACCGGGGAGCTGTTTTTT
TRBJ2-7 TRBD1 NA TRBV7-6 CASSLKAGGIYEQYF TGTGCCAGCAGCTTAAAGGCAGGGGGTATCTACGAGCAGTACTTC
TRBJ2-4 TRBD2 NA TRBV2 CASRSRGGPLDIQYF TGTGCCAGCAGGTCGCGGGGGGGCCCTTTGGACATTCAGTACTTC
TRBJ2-5 TRBD2 NA TRBV6-2/TRBV6-3 CASSYSKLAGGWETQYF TGTGCCAGCAGTTACTCGAAGCTAGCGGGGGGTTGGGAGACCCAGTACTTC
TRBJ2-3 NA NA TRBV7-2 CASSSFTATDTDTQYF TGTGCCAGCAGCTCGTTTACAGCTACGGACACAGATACGCAGTATTTT
TRBJ1-5 TRBD1 NA TRBV28 CASSLARTGGLWGNQPQHF TGTGCCAGCAGTTTGGCTAGGACAGGGGGCCTTTGGGGCAATCAGCCCCAGCATTTT
TRBJ2-3 TRBD1 NA TRBV5-1 CASRAGQGGMGWTDTQYF TGCGCCAGCAGAGCCGGACAGGGCGGTATGGGTTGGACAGATACGCAGTATTTT
TRBJ2-7 TRBD2 NA TRBV6-2/TRBV6-3 CASSYGTRPYEQYF TGTGCCAGCAGTTACGGGACTAGACCCTACGAGCAGTACTTC
TRBJ2-5 NA NA TRBV21-1 CASSKEVTGGEQETQYF TGTGCCAGCAGCAAAGAAGTAACAGGGGGCGAACAAGAGACCCAGTACTTC
TRBJ1-5 TRBD1 NA TRBV7-2 CASSSRQGAQPQHF TGTGCCAGCAGCTCTCGACAGGGGGCTCAGCCCCAGCATTTT
TRBJ2-3 TRBD1 NA TRBV28 CASSPGTGTDTQYF TGTGCCAGCAGTCCGGGGACAGGGACAGATACGCAGTATTTT
TRBJ2-5 TRBD2 NA TRBV27 CASSLSGLVPMTQYF TGTGCCAGCAGTTTATCCGGACTAGTCCCAATGACCCAGTACTTC
TRBJ2-5 NA NA TRBV28 CASSLVGGRKETQYF TGTGCCAGCAGTTTGGTGGGAGGAAGAAAAGAGACCCAGTACTTC
TRBJ2-1 TRBD2 NA TRBV7-7 CASSHGLAGGSEQFF TGTGCCAGCAGCCATGGACTAGCGGGAGGGAGTGAGCAGTTCTTC
TRBJ2-1 NA NA TRBV16 CASSQGIPRGGSYNEQFF TGTGCCAGCAGCCAAGGGATACCAAGGGGAGGTAGTTACAATGAGCAGTTCTTC
TRBJ1-3 TRBD1 NA TRBV6-2/TRBV6-3 CASSSQAGGSATGNTIYF TGTGCCAGCAGTTCCCAGGCAGGGGGCTCCGCTACTGGAAACACCATATATTTT
TRBJ2-7 TRBD1 few TRBV3-1/TRBV3-2 CASSLADRASVEQYF TGTGCCAGCAGCCTAGCGGACAGGGCCTCGGTCGAGCAGTACTTC